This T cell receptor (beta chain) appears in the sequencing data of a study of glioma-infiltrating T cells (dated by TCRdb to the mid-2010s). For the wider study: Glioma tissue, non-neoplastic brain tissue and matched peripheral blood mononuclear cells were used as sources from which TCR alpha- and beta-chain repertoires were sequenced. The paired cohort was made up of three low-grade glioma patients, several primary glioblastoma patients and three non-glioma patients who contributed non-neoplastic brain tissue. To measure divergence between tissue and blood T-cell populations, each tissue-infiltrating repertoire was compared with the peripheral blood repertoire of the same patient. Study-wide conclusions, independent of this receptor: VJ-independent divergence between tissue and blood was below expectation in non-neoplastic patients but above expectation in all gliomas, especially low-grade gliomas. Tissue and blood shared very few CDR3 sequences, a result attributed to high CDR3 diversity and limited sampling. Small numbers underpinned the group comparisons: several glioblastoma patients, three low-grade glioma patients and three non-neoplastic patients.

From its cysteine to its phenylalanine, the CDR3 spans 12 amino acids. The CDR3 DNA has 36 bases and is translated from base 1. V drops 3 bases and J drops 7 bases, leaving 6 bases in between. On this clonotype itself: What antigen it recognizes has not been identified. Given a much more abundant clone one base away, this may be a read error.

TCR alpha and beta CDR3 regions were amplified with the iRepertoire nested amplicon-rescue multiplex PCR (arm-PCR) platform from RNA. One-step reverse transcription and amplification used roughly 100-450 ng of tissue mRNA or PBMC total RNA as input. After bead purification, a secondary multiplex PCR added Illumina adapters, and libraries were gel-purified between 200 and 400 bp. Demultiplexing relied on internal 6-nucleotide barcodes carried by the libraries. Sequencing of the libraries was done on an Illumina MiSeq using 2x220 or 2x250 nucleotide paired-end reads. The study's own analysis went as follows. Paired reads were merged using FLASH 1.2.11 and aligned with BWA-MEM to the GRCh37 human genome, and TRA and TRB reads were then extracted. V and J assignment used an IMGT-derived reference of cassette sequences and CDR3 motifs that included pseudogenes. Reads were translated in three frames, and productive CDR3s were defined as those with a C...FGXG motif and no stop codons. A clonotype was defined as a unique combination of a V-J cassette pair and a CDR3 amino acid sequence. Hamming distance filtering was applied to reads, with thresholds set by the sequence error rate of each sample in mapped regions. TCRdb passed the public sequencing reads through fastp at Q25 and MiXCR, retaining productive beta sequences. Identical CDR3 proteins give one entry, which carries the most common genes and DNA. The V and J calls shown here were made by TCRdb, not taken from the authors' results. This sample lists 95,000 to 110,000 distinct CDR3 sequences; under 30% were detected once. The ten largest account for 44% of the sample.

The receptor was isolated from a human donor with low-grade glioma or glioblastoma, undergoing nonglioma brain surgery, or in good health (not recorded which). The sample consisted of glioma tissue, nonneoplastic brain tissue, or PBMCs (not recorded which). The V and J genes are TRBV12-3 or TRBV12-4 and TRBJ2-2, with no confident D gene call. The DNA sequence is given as TGTGCCAGCAGTTTCGGTGTCGGGGAGCTGTTTTTT. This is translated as CASSFGVGELFF.